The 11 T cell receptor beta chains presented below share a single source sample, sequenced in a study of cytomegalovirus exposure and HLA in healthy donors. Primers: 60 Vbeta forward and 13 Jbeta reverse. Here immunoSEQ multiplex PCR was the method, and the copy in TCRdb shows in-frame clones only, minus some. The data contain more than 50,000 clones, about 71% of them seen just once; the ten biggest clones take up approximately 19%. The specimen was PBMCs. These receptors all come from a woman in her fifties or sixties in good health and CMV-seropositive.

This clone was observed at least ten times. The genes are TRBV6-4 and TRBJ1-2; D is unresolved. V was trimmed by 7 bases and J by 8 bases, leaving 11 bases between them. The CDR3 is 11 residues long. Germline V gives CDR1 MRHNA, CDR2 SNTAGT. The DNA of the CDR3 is TGTGCCAGCACCGTCTCCGGGGGCTACACCTTC. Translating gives CASTVSGGYTF.

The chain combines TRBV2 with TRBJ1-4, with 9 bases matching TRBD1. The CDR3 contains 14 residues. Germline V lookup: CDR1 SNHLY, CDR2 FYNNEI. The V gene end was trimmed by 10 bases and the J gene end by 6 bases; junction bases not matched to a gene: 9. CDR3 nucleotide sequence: TGTGCCACCAAGGACAGGGGCGAATATGAAAAACTGTTTTTT. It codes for CATKDRGEYEKLFF.

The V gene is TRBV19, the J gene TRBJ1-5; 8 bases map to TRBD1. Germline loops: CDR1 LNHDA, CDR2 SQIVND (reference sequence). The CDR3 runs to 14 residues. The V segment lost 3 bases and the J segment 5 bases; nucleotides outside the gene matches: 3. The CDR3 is CASSIRGRDQPQHF. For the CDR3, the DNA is TGTGCCAGTAGTATCAGGGGGCGGGATCAGCCCCAGCATTTT.

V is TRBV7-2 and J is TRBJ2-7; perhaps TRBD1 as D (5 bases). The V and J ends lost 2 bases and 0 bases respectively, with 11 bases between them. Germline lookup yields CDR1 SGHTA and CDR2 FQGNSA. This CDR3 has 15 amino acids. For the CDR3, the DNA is TGTGCCAGCAGCTTAAGAACAGGCCCCTCCTACGAGCAGTACTTC. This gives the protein CASSLRTGPSYEQYF.

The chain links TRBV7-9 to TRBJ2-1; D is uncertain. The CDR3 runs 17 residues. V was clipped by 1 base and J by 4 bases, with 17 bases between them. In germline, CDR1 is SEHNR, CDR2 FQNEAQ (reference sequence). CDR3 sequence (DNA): TGTGCCAGCAGCTTAGGGCCCCTGACTGTCCCTTACAATGAGCAGTTCTTC. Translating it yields CASSLGPLTVPYNEQFF. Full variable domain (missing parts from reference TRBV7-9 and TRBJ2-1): DTGVSQNPRHKITKRGQNVTFRCDPISEHNRLYWYRQTLGQGPEFLTYFQNEAQLEKSRLLSDRFSAERPKGSFSTLEIQRTEQGDSAMYLCASSLGPLTVPYNEQFFGPGTRLTVL.

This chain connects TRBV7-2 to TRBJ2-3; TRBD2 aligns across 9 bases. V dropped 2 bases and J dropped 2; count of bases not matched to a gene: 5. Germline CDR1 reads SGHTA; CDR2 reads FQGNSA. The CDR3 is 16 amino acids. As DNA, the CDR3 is TGTGCCAGCAGCTTATTTCTAGCGGGGCCCACAGATACGCAGTATTTT. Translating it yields CASSLFLAGPTDTQYF.

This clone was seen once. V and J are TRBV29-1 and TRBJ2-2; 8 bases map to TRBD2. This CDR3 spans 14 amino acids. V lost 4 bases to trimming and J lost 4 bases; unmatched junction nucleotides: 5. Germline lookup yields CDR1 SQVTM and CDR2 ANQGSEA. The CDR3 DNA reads TGCAGCGTTGGGGCTAGCGGGCTCACCGGGGAGCTGTTTTTT. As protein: CSVGASGLTGELFF.

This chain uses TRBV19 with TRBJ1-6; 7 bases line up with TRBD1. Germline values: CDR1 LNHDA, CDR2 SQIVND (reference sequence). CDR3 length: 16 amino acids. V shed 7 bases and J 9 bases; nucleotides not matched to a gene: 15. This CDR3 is CASTQYRDRGRSPLHF. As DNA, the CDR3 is TGTGCCAGTACCCAATACCGGGACAGAGGCCGTTCACCCCTCCACTTT. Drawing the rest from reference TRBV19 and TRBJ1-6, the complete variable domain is DGGITQSPKYLFRKEGQNVTLSCEQNLNHDAMYWYRQDPGQGLRLIYYSQIVNDFQKGDIAEGYSVSREKKESFPLTVTSAQKNPTAFYLCASTQYRDRGRSPLHFGNGTRLTVT.

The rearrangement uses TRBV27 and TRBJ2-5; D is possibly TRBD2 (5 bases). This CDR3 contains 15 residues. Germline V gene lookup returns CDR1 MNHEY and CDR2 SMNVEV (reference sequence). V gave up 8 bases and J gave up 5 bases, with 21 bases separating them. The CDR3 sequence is CASSLFGRQRETQYF. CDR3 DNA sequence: TGTGCCAGCTCTCTTTTTGGGCGTCAGCGGGAGACCCAGTACTTC.

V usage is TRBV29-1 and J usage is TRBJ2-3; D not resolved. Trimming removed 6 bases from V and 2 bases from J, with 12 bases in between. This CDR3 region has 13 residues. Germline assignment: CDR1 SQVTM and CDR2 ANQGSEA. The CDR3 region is CSVCDTLTDTQYF. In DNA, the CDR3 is TGCAGCGTCTGCGACACTCTCACAGATACGCAGTATTTT.

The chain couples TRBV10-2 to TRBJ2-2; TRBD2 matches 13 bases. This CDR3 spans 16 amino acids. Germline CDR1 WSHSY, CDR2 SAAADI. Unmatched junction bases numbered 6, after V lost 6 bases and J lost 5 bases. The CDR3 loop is CASRGTSGVWTGELFF. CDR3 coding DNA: TGCGCCAGCAGGGGGACTAGCGGGGTGTGGACCGGGGAGCTGTTTTTT.